The clone carrying this T cell receptor beta chain was seen just once. CDR1 is MNHEY, CDR2 SMNVEV, per germline (reference sequence). V shed 4 bases and J shed 4 bases, with 20 bases lying between them. The CDR3 totals 17 residues. The treatment here: roughly 19 received Ad26.COV2.S at low or high dose, single or two shots; 5 received placebo; per-sample allocation not given. After the first vaccine or placebo injection, samples were drawn on day 63. The individual, an adult aged 18-55 years, was a donor in Boston. This record belongs to a study of Ad26.COV2.S vaccination and SARS-CoV-2 variants. Study information: Ad26.COV2.S was injected intramuscularly once or twice, 56 days apart.

Generated by immunoSEQ multiplex PCR, the TCRdb table keeps only in-frame clones and is missing some. This table has approximately 350,000 clones, 83% appearing once. The rearrangement links TRBV27 to TRBJ2-1; D is possibly TRBD1 (6 bases). Material: peripheral blood, obtained in a trial of Ad26.COV2.S vaccine versus placebo. This TCR came from a person aged 18-60 years who received the Ad26.COV2.S COVID-19 vaccine or a placebo. CDR3 nucleotide sequence: TGTGCCAGCAGTTCGCTGCCGTGGGGACACATGTACAATGAGCAGTTCTTC. It codes for CASSSLPWGHMYNEQFF.